The 16 T cell receptor beta chains in this list originate from one sample, sequenced in a study of shared clonotypes between healthy human individuals. Sequencing used immunoSEQ multiplex PCR; TCRdb keeps in-frame clones, though not all of them. Of under 600,000 clones listed, around three quarters are singletons. Sequenced material: PBMCs. These receptors all stem from a woman in her thirties or forties in good health. Some clones in this sample may be carry-over from other donors' samples.

Concerning this clone itself: This likely stems from a read error, as it lies one base from a far larger clone. The gene calls are TRBV6-6 and TRBJ2-5; D call uncertain. CDR1 and CDR2 from the germline V gene are MNHNY and SVGAGI (reference sequence). The CDR3 loop spans 9 amino acids. The V end lost 8 bases, the J end lost 5 bases, and 3 bases lay between the germline ends. Written as DNA, the CDR3 is TGTGCCAGCGGGGAGACCCAGTACTTC. It codes for CASGETQYF.

The table lists this clone with a count of one. The chain recombines TRBV7-8 with TRBJ2-1, with D possibly being TRBD1 (5 bases). Trimming removed 3 bases at V and 8 bases at J, with 17 bases between. The CDR3 is 15 residues long. Germline V gene data show CDR1 as SGHVS and CDR2 as FQNEAQ. The CDR3 DNA reads as TGTGCCAGCAGCTTCCGCCAGGGCCCCTTGGATGAGCAGTTCTTC. It codes for CASSFRQGPLDEQFF.

This clone was seen a single time. This chain joins TRBV7-2 and TRBJ2-2; D may be TRBD2 (5 bases). The germline V and J ends were trimmed by 2 bases and 3 bases, with 13 bases remaining between them. CDR1 SGHTA and CDR2 FQGNSA come from the germline V gene. The CDR3 totals 16 residues. CDR3 sequence: CASSLFKRSDTGELFF. The DNA for the CDR3 is TGTGCCAGCAGCTTATTTAAGCGGTCAGACACCGGGGAGCTGTTTTTT.

This clone was found once. V gene TRBV6-5 combines with J gene TRBJ1-1; TRBD1 matches 8 bases. With V trimmed by 6 bases and J by 9 bases, 3 bases remained unmatched. The CDR3 consists of 11 residues. Germline lookup yields CDR1 MNHEY and CDR2 SVGAGI. CDR3 coding DNA: TGTGCCAGCAGCCGGACAGGGCAAGCTTTCTTT. It yields the protein CASSRTGQAFF.

The chain combines TRBV18 with TRBJ2-3; D ambiguous. Germline loops: CDR1 KGHSH, CDR2 LQKENI. V was clipped by 5 bases and J by 0 bases, with 9 bases between them. There are 14 residues in the CDR3. CDR3 nucleotides: TGTGCCAGCTCATCGTTCACTAGCACAGATACGCAGTATTTT. It translates to CASSSFTSTDTQYF. The complete variable domain, with remaining parts taken from reference TRBV18 and TRBJ2-3, reads NAGVMQNPRHLVRRRGQEARLRCSPMKGHSHVYWYRQLPEEGLKFMVYLQKENIIDESGMPKERFSAEFPKEGPSILRIQQVVRGDSAAYFCASSSFTSTDTQYFGPGTRLTVL.

The rearrangement links TRBV6-4 to TRBJ2-1; D is possibly TRBD2 (5 bases). Germline V gene data show CDR1 as MRHNA and CDR2 as SNTAGT. There are 14 residues in the CDR3. The germline V and J ends were trimmed by 6 bases and 8 bases, with 17 bases remaining between them. CDR3 DNA sequence: TGTGCCAGCAGCCCCACCCATAGTAGCGATGAGCAGTTCTTC. Translation gives CASSPTHSSDEQFF.

The sample holds a few counts of this clone. The V and J genes are TRBV27 and TRBJ1-1, with unresolved D. Germline CDR1 and CDR2: MNHEY and SMNVEV (reference sequence). This CDR3 is built from 13 residues. V was shortened by 1 base and J by 1 base, with 4 bases between the two germline ends. This CDR3 reads CASSLYRNTEAFF. Here the CDR3 DNA reads TGTGCCAGCAGTTTATACAGGAACACTGAAGCTTTCTTT.

This chain links TRBV30 with TRBJ1-2, with D possibly TRBD1 on 6 matching bases. V gave up 4 bases and J gave up 5 bases, with 14 bases separating them. This CDR3 spans 13 amino acids. CDR1 GTSNPN and CDR2 SVGIG come from the germline V gene (reference sequence). The CDR3 is CAWTTGPGYGYTF. CDR3 coding DNA: TGTGCCTGGACCACAGGGCCGGGGTATGGCTACACCTTC. Variable domain in full (rest from reference TRBV30 and TRBJ1-2): SQTIHQWPATLVQPVGSPLSLECTVEGTSNPNLYWYRQAAGRGLQLLFYSVGIGQISSEVPQNLSASRPQDRQFILSSKKLLLSDSGFYLCAWTTGPGYGYTFGSGTRLTVV.

On this clone itself: Given a far larger clone just one base away, this is likely a sequencing read error. The sample holds other DNA sequences that translate to the same CDR3. The rearrangement links TRBV7-3 to TRBJ1-1, with D maybe TRBD1 (6 bases). This CDR3 has 15 amino acids. V dropped 0 bases and J dropped 4 bases, with 12 bases sitting between them. Germline-derived CDR1 and CDR2 are SGHTA and FQGTGA. For the CDR3, the DNA is TGTGCCAGCAGCTTAACGGGGGGCCCGGGCACTGAAGCTTTCTTT. It encodes CASSLTGGPGTEAFF.

About this clone: Mismatch with germline at one junction end may stem from a read error. V usage is TRBV18 and J usage is TRBJ2-1, with 8 bases that match TRBD2. Germline V gene sequence: CDR1 KGHSH, CDR2 LQKENI. The CDR3 contains 15 residues. CDR3: CAGSLTSGLYNEQFF. In nucleotides, the CDR3 is TGTGCCGGCTCACTTACTAGCGGACTATACAATGAGCAGTTCTTC.

The chain uses TRBV28 and TRBJ2-5, with 8 bases fitting TRBD1. Germline CDR1 reads MDHEN; CDR2 reads SYDVKM. This CDR3 is built from 15 residues. Unmatched junction bases numbered 10, after V lost 7 bases and J lost 3 bases. CDR3 region: CASKPTGGIEETQYF. CDR3 in DNA: TGTGCCAGCAAACCCACAGGGGGAATAGAAGAGACCCAGTACTTC.

The count of this clone is one. The V and J genes are TRBV5-1 and TRBJ2-5; D remains ambiguous. Per germline, CDR1 SGHRS and CDR2 YFSETQ. V shed 4 bases and J shed 1 base, with 11 bases lying between them. This CDR3 has 14 residues. In DNA form, the CDR3 reads TGCGCCAGCAGCATCGACGGTCGCCAAGAGACCCAGTACTTC. Encoded protein: CASSIDGRQETQYF. The full variable domain, its missing parts supplied by reference TRBV5-1 and TRBJ2-5, is KAGVTQTPRYLIKTRGQQVTLSCSPISGHRSVSWYQQTPGQGLQFLFEYFSETQRNKGNFPGRFSGRQFSNSRSEMNVSTLELGDSALYLCASSIDGRQETQYFGPGTRLLVL.

CDR3 bases: TGTGCCAGCAGCTTGGTAGGGTCCAATGAGCAGTTCTTC. Translation gives CASSLVGSNEQFF. The rearrangement links TRBV5-6 to TRBJ2-1; D not resolved. Germline values: CDR1 SGHDT, CDR2 YYEEEE. There are 13 residues in the CDR3. V was shortened by 0 bases and J by 6 bases, with 7 bases between the two germline ends.

The chain combines TRBV7-9 with TRBJ2-7, with 9 bases identical to TRBD2. V lost 3 bases, J lost 2 bases, and 5 bases stayed unmatched. CDR1 is SEHNR, CDR2 FQNEAQ, per germline (reference sequence). The CDR3 has 15 residues. In nucleotides, the CDR3 is TGTGCCAGCAGCTTCTGGCTAGCGGGGCCCTACGAGCAGTACTTC. Its protein product is CASSFWLAGPYEQYF. Complete variable domain (other parts from reference TRBV7-9 and TRBJ2-7): DTGVSQNPRHKITKRGQNVTFRCDPISEHNRLYWYRQTLGQGPEFLTYFQNEAQLEKSRLLSDRFSAERPKGSFSTLEIQRTEQGDSAMYLCASSFWLAGPYEQYFGPGTRLTVT.

This clone turned up a few times. The chain recombines TRBV28 with TRBJ2-4, with a possible D match to TRBD1 (6 bases). The V end lost 5 bases, the J end lost 3 bases, and 8 bases lay between the germline ends. Germline CDR1 MDHEN, CDR2 SYDVKM. The CDR3 runs 13 residues. The CDR3: CASSEGDKNIQYF. CDR3 DNA sequence: TGTGCCAGCAGTGAGGGGGACAAAAACATTCAGTACTTC.

This chain links TRBV5-1 with TRBJ2-7; D not certain. Trimming left V 0 bases short and J 2 bases short, with 15 bases between. This CDR3 is 16 amino acids long. CDR1 and CDR2 (germline): SGHRS, YFSETQ. Here the CDR3 DNA reads TGCGCCAGCAGCTTGGAGGGCCGTCTCGAGCCCTACGAGCAGTACTTC. This gives the protein CASSLEGRLEPYEQYF. Looking up the rest from reference TRBV5-1 and TRBJ2-7 gives the full variable domain: KAGVTQTPRYLIKTRGQQVTLSCSPISGHRSVSWYQQTPGQGLQFLFEYFSETQRNKGNFPGRFSGRQFSNSRSEMNVSTLELGDSALYLCASSLEGRLEPYEQYFGPGTRLTVT.